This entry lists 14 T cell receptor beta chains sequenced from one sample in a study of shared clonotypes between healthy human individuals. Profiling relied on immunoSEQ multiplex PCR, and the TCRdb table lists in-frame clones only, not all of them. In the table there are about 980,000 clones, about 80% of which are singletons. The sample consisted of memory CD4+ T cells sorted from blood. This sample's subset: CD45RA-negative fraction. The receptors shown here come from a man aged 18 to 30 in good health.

The CDR3 region is CATLHRGSGTDTQYF. CDR3 DNA: TGTGCCACCCTGCACAGGGGATCAGGCACAGATACGCAGTATTTT. The chain carries TRBV6-1 and TRBJ2-3, with TRBD1 matching over 7 bases. Germline CDR1 reads MNHNS; CDR2 reads SASEGT. This CDR3 contains 15 residues. Trimming at V came to 10 bases and at J to 1 base, leaving 11 bases not matched to a gene.

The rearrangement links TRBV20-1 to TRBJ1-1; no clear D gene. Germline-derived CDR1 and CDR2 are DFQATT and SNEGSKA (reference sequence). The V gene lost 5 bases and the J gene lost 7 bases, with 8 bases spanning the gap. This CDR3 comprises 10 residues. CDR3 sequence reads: CSAVVFEAFF. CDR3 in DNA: TGCAGTGCTGTGGTCTTTGAAGCTTTCTTT.

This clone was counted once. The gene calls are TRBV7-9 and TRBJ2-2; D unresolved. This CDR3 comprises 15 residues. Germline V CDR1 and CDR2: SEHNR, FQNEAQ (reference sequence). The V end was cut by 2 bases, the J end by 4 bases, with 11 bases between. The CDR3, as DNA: TGTGCCAGCAGCTTATCGACGGTGGGCACCGGGGAGCTGTTTTTT. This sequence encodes CASSLSTVGTGELFF. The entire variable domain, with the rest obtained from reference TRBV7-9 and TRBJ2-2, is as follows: DTGVSQNPRHKITKRGQNVTFRCDPISEHNRLYWYRQTLGQGPEFLTYFQNEAQLEKSRLLSDRFSAERPKGSFSTLEIQRTEQGDSAMYLCASSLSTVGTGELFFGEGSRLTVL.

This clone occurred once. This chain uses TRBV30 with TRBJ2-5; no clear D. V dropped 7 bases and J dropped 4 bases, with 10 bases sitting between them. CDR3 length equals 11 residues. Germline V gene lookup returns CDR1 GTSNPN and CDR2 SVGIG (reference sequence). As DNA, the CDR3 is TGTGCCTTGGTAGTAGGAGAGACCCAGTACTTC. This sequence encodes CALVVGETQYF.

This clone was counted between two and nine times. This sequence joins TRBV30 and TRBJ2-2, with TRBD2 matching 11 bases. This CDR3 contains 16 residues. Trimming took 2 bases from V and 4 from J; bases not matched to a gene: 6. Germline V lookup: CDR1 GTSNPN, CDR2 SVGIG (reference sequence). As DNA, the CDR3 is TGTGCCTGGAGTCTAATAGCGGGAGGGAGCACCGGGGAGCTGTTTTTT. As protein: CAWSLIAGGSTGELFF.

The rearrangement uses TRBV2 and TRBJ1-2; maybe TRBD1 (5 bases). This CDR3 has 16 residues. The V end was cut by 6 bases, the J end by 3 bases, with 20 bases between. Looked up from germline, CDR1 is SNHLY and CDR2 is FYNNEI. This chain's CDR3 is CASRGPGPWADYGYTF. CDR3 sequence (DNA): TGTGCCAGCAGGGGACCGGGACCTTGGGCCGACTATGGCTACACCTTC.

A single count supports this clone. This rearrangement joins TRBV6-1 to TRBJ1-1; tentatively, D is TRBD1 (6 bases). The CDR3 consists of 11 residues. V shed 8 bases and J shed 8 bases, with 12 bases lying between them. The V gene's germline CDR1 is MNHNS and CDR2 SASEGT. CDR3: CASGNTGEAFF. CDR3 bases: TGTGCCAGCGGAAATACAGGGGAAGCTTTCTTT.

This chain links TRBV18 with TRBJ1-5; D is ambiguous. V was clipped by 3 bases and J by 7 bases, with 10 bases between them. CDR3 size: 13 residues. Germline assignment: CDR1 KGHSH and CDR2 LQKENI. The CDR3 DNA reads TGTGCCAGCTCACCGGCCCATCCCCAGCCCCAGCATTTT. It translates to CASSPAHPQPQHF.

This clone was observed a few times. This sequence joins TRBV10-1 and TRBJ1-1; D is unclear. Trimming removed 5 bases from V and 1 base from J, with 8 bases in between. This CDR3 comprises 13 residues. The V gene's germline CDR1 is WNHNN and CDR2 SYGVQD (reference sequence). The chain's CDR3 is CASSSRTNTEAFF. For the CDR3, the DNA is TGCGCCAGCAGTTCACGGACGAACACTGAAGCTTTCTTT.

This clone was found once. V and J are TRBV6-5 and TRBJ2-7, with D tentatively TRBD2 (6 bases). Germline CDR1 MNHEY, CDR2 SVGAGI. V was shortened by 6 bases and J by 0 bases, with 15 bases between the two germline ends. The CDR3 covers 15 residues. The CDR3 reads CASRRGTSSSYEQYF. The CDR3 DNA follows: TGTGCCAGCAGACGGGGGACCTCCAGCTCCTACGAGCAGTACTTC.

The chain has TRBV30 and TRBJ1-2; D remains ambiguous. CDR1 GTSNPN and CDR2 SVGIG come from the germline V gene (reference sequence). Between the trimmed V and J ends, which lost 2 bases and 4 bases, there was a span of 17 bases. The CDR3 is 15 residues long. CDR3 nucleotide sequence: TGTGCCTGGAGTAAACAATCAGGATCTCCCTATGGCTACACCTTC. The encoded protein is CAWSKQSGSPYGYTF.

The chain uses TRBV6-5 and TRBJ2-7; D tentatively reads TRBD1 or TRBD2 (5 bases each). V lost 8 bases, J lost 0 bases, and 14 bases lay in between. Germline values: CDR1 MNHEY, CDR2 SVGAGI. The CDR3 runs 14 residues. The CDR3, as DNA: TGTGCCAGCCGTAAAGACGGGACCTCCTACGAGCAGTACTTC. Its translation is CASRKDGTSYEQYF.

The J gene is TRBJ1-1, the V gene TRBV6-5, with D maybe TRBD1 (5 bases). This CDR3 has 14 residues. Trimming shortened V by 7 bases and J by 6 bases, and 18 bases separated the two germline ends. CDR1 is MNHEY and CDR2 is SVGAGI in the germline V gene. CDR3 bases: TGTGCCAGCACCCAATCTGGGACCCCCGCTGAAGCTTTCTTT. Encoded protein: CASTQSGTPAEAFF.

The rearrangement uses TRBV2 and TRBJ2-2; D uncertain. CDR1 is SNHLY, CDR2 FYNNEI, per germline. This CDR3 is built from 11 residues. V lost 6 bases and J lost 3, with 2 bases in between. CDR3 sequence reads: CASRDTGELFF. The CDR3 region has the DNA TGTGCCAGCAGGGACACCGGGGAGCTGTTTTTT.